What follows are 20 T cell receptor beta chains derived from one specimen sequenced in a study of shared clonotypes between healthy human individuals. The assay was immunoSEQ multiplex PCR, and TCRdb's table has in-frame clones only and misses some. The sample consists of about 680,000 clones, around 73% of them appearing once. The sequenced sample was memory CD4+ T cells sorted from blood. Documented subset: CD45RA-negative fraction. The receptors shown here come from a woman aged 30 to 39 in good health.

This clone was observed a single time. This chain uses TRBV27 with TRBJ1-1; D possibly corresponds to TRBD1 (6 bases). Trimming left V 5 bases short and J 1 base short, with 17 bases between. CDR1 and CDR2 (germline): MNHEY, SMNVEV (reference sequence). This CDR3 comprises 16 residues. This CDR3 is CASSRPPGAANTEAFF. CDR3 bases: TGTGCCAGCAGTCGCCCCCCGGGGGCCGCGAACACTGAAGCTTTCTTT.

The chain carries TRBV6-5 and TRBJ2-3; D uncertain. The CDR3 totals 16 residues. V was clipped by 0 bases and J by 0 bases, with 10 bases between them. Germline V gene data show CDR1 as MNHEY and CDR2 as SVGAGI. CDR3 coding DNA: TGTGCCAGCAGTTACTCTTTCACAACTAGCACAGATACGCAGTATTTT. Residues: CASSYSFTTSTDTQYF.

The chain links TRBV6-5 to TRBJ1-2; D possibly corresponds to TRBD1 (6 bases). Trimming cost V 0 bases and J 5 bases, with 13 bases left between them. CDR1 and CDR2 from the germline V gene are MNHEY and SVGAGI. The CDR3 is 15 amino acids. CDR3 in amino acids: CASSYSLQGHYGYTF. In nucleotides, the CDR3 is TGTGCCAGCAGTTACTCGTTACAGGGCCATTATGGCTACACCTTC.

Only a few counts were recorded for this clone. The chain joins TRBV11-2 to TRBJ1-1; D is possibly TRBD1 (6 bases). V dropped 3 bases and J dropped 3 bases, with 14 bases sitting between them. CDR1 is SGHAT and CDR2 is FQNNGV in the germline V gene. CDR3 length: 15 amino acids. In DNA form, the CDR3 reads TGTGCCAGCAGCTTTCCGACAGGAGCTTACACTGAAGCTTTCTTT. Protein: CASSFPTGAYTEAFF.

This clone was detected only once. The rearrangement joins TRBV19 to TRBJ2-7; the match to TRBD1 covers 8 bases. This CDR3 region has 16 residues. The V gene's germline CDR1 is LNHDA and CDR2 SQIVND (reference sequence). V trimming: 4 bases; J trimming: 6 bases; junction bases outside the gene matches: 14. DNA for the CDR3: TGTGCCAGTAGTACCCGGACAGGGTTAGGACGCAGCGAGCAGTACTTC. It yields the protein CASSTRTGLGRSEQYF.

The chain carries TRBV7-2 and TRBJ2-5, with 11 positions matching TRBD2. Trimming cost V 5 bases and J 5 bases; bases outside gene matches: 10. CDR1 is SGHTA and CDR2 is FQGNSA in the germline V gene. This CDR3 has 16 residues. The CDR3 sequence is CASSTRLAGNMETQYF. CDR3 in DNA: TGTGCCAGCAGCACCAGACTAGCGGGAAATATGGAGACCCAGTACTTC.

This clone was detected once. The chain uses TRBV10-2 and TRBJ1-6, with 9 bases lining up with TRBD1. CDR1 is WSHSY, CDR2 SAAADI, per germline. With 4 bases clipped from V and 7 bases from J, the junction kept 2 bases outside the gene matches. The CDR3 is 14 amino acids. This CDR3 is CASSAGTGNSPLHF. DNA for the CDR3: TGCGCCAGCAGTGCCGGGACAGGGAATTCACCCCTCCACTTT.

In DNA, the CDR3 is TGTGCCAGCAGTTCCGGACTTTTCCGTAATGAAAAACTGTTTTTT. This translates into CASSSGLFRNEKLFF. The chain carries TRBV28 and TRBJ1-4; D uncertain. Per germline, CDR1 MDHEN and CDR2 SYDVKM. The V gene lost 4 bases and the J gene lost 4 bases, with 13 bases spanning the gap. This CDR3 spans 15 amino acids. Filled out from reference TRBV28 and TRBJ1-4, the complete variable domain reads DVKVTQSSRYLVKRTGEKVFLECVQDMDHENMFWYRQDPGLGLRLIYFSYDVKMKEKGDIPEGYSVSREKKERFSLILESASTNQTSMYLCASSSGLFRNEKLFFGSGTQLSVL.

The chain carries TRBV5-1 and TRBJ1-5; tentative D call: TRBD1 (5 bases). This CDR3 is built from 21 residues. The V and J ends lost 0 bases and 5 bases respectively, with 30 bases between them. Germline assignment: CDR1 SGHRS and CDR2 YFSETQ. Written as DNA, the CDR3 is TGCGCCAGCAGCTTGGTACTATCTAAACAACGCGCAACAGGATGCCATCAGCCCCAGCATTTT. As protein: CASSLVLSKQRATGCHQPQHF. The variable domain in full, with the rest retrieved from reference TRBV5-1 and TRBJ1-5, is KAGVTQTPRYLIKTRGQQVTLSCSPISGHRSVSWYQQTPGQGLQFLFEYFSETQRNKGNFPGRFSGRQFSNSRSEMNVSTLELGDSALYLCASSLVLSKQRATGCHQPQHFGDGTRLSIL.

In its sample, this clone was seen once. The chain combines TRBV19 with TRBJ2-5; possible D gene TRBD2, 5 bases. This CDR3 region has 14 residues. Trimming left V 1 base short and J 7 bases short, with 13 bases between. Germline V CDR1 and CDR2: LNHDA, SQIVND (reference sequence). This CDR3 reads CASSIADWIGTQYF. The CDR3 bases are TGTGCCAGTAGTATAGCGGACTGGATAGGGACCCAGTACTTC.

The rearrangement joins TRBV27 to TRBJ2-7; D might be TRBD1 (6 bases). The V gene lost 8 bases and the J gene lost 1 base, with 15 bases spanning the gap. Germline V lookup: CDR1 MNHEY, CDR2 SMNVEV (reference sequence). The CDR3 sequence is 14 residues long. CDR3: CASVIQGLSYEQYF. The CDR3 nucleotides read TGTGCCAGCGTTATACAGGGTTTATCCTACGAGCAGTACTTC.

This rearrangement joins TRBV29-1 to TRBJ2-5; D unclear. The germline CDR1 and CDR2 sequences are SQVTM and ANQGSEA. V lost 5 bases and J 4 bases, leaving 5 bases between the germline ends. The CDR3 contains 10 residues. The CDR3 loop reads CSVPLETQYF. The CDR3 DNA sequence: TGCAGCGTTCCCTTAGAGACCCAGTACTTC. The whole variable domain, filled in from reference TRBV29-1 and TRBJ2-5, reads SAVISQKPSRDICQRGTSLTIQCQVDSQVTMMFWYRQQPGQSLTLIATANQGSEATYESGFVIDKFPISRPNLTFSTLTVSNMSPEDSSIYLCSVPLETQYFGPGTRLLVL.

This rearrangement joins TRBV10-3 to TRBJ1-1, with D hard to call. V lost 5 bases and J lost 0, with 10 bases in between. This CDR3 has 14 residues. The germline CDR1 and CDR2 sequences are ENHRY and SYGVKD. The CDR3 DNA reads TGTGCCATCAGTAAGGGTGAGCTGAACACTGAAGCTTTCTTT. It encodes CAISKGELNTEAFF.

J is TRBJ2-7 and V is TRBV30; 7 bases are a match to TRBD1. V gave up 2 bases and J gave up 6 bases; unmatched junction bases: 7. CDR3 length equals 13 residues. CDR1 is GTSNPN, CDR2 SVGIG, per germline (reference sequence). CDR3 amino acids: CAWSPNRGGEQYF. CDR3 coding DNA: TGTGCCTGGAGTCCTAACAGGGGTGGCGAGCAGTACTTC. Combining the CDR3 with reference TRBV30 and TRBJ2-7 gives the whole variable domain SQTIHQWPATLVQPVGSPLSLECTVEGTSNPNLYWYRQAAGRGLQLLFYSVGIGQISSEVPQNLSASRPQDRQFILSSKKLLLSDSGFYLCAWSPNRGGEQYFGPGTRLTVT.

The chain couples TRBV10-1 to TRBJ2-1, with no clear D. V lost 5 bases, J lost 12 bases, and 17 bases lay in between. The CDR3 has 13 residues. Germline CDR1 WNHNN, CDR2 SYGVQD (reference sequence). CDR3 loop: CASSRIPADLQFF. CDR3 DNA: TGCGCCAGCAGTAGAATTCCCGCTGACTTGCAGTTCTTC.

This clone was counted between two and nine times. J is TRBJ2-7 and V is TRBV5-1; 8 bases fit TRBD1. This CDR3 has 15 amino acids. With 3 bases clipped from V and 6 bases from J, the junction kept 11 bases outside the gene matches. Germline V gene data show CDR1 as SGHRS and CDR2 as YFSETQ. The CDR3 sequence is CASSSGQGTFREQYF. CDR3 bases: TGCGCCAGCAGCTCCGGACAGGGTACGTTCCGCGAGCAGTACTTC.

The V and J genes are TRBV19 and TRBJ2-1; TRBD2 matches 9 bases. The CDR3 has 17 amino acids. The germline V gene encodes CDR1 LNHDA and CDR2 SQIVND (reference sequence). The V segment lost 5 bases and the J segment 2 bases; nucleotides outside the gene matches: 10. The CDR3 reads CASSLGSGSVAYNEQFF. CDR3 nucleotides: TGTGCCAGTAGTCTAGGTAGCGGGAGTGTGGCCTACAATGAGCAGTTCTTC.

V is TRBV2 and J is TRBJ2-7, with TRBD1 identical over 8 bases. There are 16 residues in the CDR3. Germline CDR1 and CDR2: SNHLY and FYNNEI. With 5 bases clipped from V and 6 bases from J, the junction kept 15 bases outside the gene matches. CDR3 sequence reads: CASSRSLQGVLIEQYF. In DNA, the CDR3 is TGTGCCAGCAGTCGGTCACTACAGGGGGTCTTAATCGAGCAGTACTTC. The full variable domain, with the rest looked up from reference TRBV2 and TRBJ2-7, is EPEVTQTPSHQVTQMGQEVILRCVPISNHLYFYWYRQILGQKVEFLVSFYNNEISEKSEIFDDQFSVERPDGSNFTLKIRSTKLEDSAMYFCASSRSLQGVLIEQYFGPGTRLTVT.

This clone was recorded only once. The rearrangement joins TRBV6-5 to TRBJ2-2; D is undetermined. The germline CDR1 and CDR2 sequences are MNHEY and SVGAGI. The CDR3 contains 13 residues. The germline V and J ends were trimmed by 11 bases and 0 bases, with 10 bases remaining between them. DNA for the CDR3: TGTGCCGGTCGCGACACGAACACCGGGGAGCTGTTTTTT. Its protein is CAGRDTNTGELFF.

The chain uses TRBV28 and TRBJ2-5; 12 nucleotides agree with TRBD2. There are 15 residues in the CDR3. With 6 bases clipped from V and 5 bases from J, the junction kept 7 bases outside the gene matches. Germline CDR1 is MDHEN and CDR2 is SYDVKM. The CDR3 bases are TGTGCCAGCAGCTTAGGTCTAGCGGGAGGGGAGACCCAGTACTTC. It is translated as CASSLGLAGGETQYF.